This T cell receptor beta chain was retrieved from a study of blood T cell repertoires in COVID-19. In the authors' methods: Amplification of reference gene primers was used by the study to estimate nucleated cell counts. The repertoire was sequenced with immunoSEQ multiplex PCR; TCRdb's copy has only in-frame clones and lacks some. V and J calls and clone size are as listed in that table; D and trimming were resolved from the DNA. The sample yields 65,000 to 70,000 clones, about four fifths seen once. Germline CDR1 SEHNR, CDR2 FQNEAQ (reference sequence). This CDR3 region has 15 residues. Trimming shortened V by 5 bases and J by 2 bases, and 15 bases separated the two germline ends.

The sequence was obtained from a human donor in a cohort sampled during active COVID-19. The rearrangement links TRBV7-9 to TRBJ2-5, with D perhaps matching TRBD2 (6 bases). Material for sequencing was peripheral blood. Here the CDR3 DNA reads TGTGCCAGCAGCCCCACCGGGACTCTTCAAGAGACCCAGTACTTC. It encodes CASSPTGTLQETQYF.